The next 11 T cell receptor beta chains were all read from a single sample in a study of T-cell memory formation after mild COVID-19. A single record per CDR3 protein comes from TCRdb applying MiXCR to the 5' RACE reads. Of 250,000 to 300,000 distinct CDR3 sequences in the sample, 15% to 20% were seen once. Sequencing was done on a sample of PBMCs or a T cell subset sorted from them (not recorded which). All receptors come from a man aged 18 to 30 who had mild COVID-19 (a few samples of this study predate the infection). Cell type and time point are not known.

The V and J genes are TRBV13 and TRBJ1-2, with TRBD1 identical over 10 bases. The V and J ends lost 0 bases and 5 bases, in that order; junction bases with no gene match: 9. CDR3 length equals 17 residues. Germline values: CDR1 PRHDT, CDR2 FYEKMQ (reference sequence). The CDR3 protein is CASSLGRIPGQGYGYTF. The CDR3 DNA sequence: TGTGCCAGCAGCTTAGGAAGGATCCCGGGACAGGGGTATGGCTACACCTTC.

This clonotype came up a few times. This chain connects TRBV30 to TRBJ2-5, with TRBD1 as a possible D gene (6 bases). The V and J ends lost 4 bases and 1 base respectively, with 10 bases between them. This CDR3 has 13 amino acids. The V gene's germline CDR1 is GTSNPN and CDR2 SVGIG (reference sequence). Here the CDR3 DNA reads TGTGCCTGGAACGCAGGGGCCCAAGAGACCCAGTACTTC. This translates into CAWNAGAQETQYF.

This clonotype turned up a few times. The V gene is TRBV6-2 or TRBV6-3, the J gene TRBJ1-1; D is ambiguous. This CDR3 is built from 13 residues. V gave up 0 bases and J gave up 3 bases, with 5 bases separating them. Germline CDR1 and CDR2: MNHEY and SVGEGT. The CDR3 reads CASSYSQDTEAFF. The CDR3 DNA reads TGTGCCAGCAGTTACTCGCAGGACACTGAAGCTTTCTTT.

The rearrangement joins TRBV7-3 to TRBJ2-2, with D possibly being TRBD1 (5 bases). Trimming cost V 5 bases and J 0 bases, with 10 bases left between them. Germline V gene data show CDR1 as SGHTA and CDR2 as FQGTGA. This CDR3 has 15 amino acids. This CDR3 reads CASSPGHSNTGELFF. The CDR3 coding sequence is TGTGCCAGCAGCCCCGGACATTCGAACACCGGGGAGCTGTTTTTT.

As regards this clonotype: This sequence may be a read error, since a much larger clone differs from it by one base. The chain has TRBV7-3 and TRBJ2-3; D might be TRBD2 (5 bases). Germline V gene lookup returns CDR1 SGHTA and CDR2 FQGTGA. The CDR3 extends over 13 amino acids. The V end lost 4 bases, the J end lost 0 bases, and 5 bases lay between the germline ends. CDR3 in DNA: TGTGCCAGCAGCTGGGAGAGCACAGATACGCAGTATTTT. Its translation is CASSWESTDTQYF.

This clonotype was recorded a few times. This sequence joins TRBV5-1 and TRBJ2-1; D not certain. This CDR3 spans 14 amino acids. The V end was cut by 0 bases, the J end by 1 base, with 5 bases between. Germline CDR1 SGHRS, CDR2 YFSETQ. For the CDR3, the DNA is TGCGCCAGCAGCTTGGATCTATCCTACAATGAGCAGTTCTTC. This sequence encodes CASSLDLSYNEQFF.

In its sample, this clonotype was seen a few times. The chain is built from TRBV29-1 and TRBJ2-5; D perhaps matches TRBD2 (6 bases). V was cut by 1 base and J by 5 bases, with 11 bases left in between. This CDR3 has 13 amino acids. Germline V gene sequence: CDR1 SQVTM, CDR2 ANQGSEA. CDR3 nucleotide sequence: TGCAGCGTTGAAGGGGGAGGAAAGGAGACCCAGTACTTC. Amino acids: CSVEGGGKETQYF.

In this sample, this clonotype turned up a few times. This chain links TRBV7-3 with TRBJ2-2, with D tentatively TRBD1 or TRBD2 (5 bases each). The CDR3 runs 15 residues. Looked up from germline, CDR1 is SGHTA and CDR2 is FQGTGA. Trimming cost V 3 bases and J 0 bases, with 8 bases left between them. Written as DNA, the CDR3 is TGTGCCAGCAGCTTGGGGGTTACGAACACCGGGGAGCTGTTTTTT. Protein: CASSLGVTNTGELFF. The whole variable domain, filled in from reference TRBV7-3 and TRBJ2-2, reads GAGVSQTPSNKVTEKGKYVELRCDPISGHTALYWYRQSLGQGPEFLIYFQGTGAADDSGLPNDRFFAVRPEGSVSTLKIQRTERGDSAVYLCASSLGVTNTGELFFGEGSRLTVL.

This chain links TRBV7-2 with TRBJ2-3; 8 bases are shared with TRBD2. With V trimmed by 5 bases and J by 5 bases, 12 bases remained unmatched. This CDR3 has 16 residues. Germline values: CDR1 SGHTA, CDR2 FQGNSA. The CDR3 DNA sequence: TGTGCCAGCAGCCGACGTGGTCGGGGGGGCTTAGATACGCAGTATTTT. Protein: CASSRRGRGGLDTQYF. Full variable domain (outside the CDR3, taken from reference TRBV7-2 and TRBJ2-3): GAGVSQSPSNKVTEKGKDVELRCDPISGHTALYWYRQSLGQGLEFLIYFQGNSAPDKSGLPSDRFSAERTGGSVSTLTIQRTQQEDSAVYLCASSRRGRGGLDTQYFGPGTRLTVL.

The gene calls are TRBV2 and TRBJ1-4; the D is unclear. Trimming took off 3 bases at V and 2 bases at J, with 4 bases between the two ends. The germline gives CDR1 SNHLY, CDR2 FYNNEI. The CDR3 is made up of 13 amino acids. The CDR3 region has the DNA TGTGCCAGCAGTGAGGAGACTAATGAAAAACTGTTTTTT. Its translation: CASSEETNEKLFF.

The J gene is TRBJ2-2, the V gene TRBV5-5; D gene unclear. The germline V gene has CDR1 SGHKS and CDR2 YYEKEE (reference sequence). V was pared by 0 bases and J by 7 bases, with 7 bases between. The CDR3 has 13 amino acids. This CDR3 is CASSLEWGGELFF. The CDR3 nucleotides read TGTGCCAGCAGCTTGGAATGGGGCGGGGAGCTGTTTTTT.